This T cell receptor beta chain was captured in a study of T cell repertoires in cytomegalovirus infection. As for the study in general: A matching HLA type, together with CMV infection, was signaled by public TCR beta signatures.

This CDR3 has 12 residues. Deletions cut 6 bases from V and 7 bases from J, with 9 bases between. Germline values: CDR1 MDHEN, CDR2 SYDVKM. On this clonotype itself: Its antigen is not identified.

Using its own MiXCR run on the reads, TCRdb lists one record per CDR3 protein. This table holds around 230,000 distinct CDR3 sequences, about 40% found once. The specimen comprised CD8+ T cells from cultured PBMCs, sampled from culture after CMV antigen stimulation. The sequence was obtained from a human donor in good health (CMV status not recorded). Some clones in this sample may be carry-over from other donors' samples. This chain links TRBV28 with TRBJ2-2; TRBD2 is a possible D gene (5 bases). CDR3 amino acids: CASSPGGGELFF. The CDR3 nucleotides read TGTGCCAGCAGCCCAGGAGGCGGGGAGCTGTTTTTT.